One sample yielded the 28 T cell receptor beta chains listed below, sequenced in a study of glioma-infiltrating T cells. Using RNA template, CDR3s of TCR alpha and beta were amplified with iRepertoire arm-PCR. One entry per CDR3 protein, called by TCRdb with MiXCR from the multiplex PCR reads. The sample shows about 410,000 distinct CDR3 sequences, 41% of them seen only once. Sequencing input: glioma tissue, nonneoplastic brain tissue, or PBMCs (not recorded which). The receptors derive from a human donor with low-grade glioma or glioblastoma, undergoing nonglioma brain surgery, or in good health (not recorded which).

J is TRBJ2-7 and V is TRBV6-2 or TRBV6-3; 7 bases agree with TRBD1. The CDR3 is made up of 16 amino acids. Germline V gene sequence: CDR1 MNHEY, CDR2 SVGEGT. V gave up 2 bases and J gave up 0 bases; unmatched junction bases: 7. CDR3 in DNA: TGTGCCAGCAGTTACAGAAGGAGACAGGGCTCCTACGAGCAGTACTTC. Its protein is CASSYRRRQGSYEQYF.

V is TRBV7-2 and J is TRBJ2-3; 13 nucleotides match TRBD2. J lost 5 bases, V lost 5 bases, and 13 bases had no gene match. Germline V gene sequence: CDR1 SGHTA, CDR2 FQGNSA. The CDR3 is made up of 18 amino acids. For the CDR3, the DNA is TGTGCCAGCAGCCCAGGGGGACTAGCGGGATTTTGGGGAGATACGCAGTATTTT. Protein product: CASSPGGLAGFWGDTQYF.

At least ten counts were recorded for this clonotype. This sequence joins TRBV6-5 and TRBJ2-7; possible D gene TRBD2, 6 bases. Trimming pared 2 bases from V and 0 bases from J, leaving 14 bases between. The CDR3 loop spans 16 amino acids. Germline CDR1 reads MNHEY; CDR2 reads SVGAGI. The CDR3 sequence is CASSYNTAGSSYEQYF. The CDR3 coding sequence is TGTGCCAGCAGTTACAACACCGCCGGGAGCTCCTACGAGCAGTACTTC.

This clonotype was seen at least ten times. CDR3: CSARDRSSSQTQYF. DNA for the CDR3: TGCAGTGCTAGAGATAGGTCTAGCTCCCAGACCCAGTACTTC. V and J are TRBV20-1 and TRBJ2-5; D is perhaps TRBD2 (5 bases). Germline assignment: CDR1 DFQATT and CDR2 SNEGSKA (reference sequence). The V end lost 0 bases, the J end lost 6 bases, and 14 bases lay between the germline ends. This CDR3 spans 14 amino acids.

V and J are TRBV10-2 and TRBJ2-1, with D perhaps TRBD2 (6 bases). The germline V gene has CDR1 WSHSY and CDR2 SAAADI. The CDR3 has 12 residues. V lost 2 bases and J lost 7, with 6 bases in between. This CDR3 reads CASSEGGNEQFF. Written as DNA, the CDR3 is TGCGCCAGCAGTGAGGGAGGGAATGAGCAGTTCTTC.

Many counts were recorded for this clonotype. A much larger clone is a single base away; this may be a read error. This chain connects TRBV6-6 to TRBJ2-1; no definite D call. The CDR3 loop spans 10 amino acids. The V gene's germline CDR1 is MNHNY and CDR2 SVGAGI (reference sequence). CDR3 in amino acids: CTSSYNEQFF. In nucleotides, the CDR3 is TGTACCAGCAGTTACAATGAGCAGTTCTTC.

A remark on this clonotype: Given a much more abundant clone one base away, this may be a read error. This chain uses TRBV20-1 with TRBJ2-7; the match to TRBD2 covers 10 bases. CDR1 is DFQATT and CDR2 is SNEGSKA in the germline V gene (reference sequence). This CDR3 has 16 residues. The CDR3 DNA is TGCAGTGCTAGAGATCGACTAGCGGGTCCCTCCTACGGGCAGTACTTC. Its translation: CSARDRLAGPSYGQYF.

The sample holds many counts of this clonotype. V and J are TRBV20-1 and TRBJ1-2, with D unclear. The CDR3 has 11 residues. With 6 bases removed from V and 5 bases from J, the gap between germline ends came to 10 bases. Germline V gene data show CDR1 as DFQATT and CDR2 as SNEGSKA (reference sequence). CDR3 sequence (DNA): TGCAGTGCCTCCAGGAAGTATGGCTACACCTTC. Its protein is CSASRKYGYTF.

This chain links TRBV4-2 with TRBJ2-1; TRBD2 matches at 11 bases. This CDR3 comprises 17 residues. CDR1 and CDR2 (germline): LGHNA, YNFKEQ. With V trimmed by 0 bases and J by 8 bases, 9 bases remained unmatched. The CDR3 region has the DNA TGTGCCAGCAGCCAAGATTGGGCTAGCGGGGGGTCCGATGAGCAGTTCTTC. It is translated as CASSQDWASGGSDEQFF.

This chain uses TRBV6-1 with TRBJ2-1, with TRBD1 matching over 8 bases. The CDR3 is 15 residues long. Germline CDR1 and CDR2: MNHNS and SASEGT. Germline trimming cut 7 bases from V and 2 bases from J; bases unmatched to any gene: 7. The CDR3 DNA is TGTGCCAGCATCCTGGACAGGGCAGCCTACAATGAGCAGTTCTTC. Its translation: CASILDRAAYNEQFF.

The chain couples TRBV20-1 to TRBJ2-7; the D gene is possibly TRBD2 (6 bases). Between the trimmed V and J ends, which lost 6 bases and 4 bases, there was a span of 16 bases. This CDR3 has 13 amino acids. Germline lookup yields CDR1 DFQATT and CDR2 SNEGSKA (reference sequence). CDR3 sequence reads: CSARSGGAYEQYF. CDR3 nucleotides: TGCAGTGCCCGTAGCGGAGGGGCGTACGAGCAGTACTTC.

The rearrangement links TRBV7-2 to TRBJ2-1; 14 bases fit TRBD2. V lost 6 bases to trimming and J lost 8 bases; unmatched junction nucleotides: 6. Germline loops: CDR1 SGHTA, CDR2 FQGNSA. The CDR3 length is 15 residues. This CDR3 is CASRRLAGGYHEQFF. In DNA form, the CDR3 reads TGTGCCAGCAGAAGACTAGCGGGAGGGTACCATGAGCAGTTCTTC. Looking up the rest from reference TRBV7-2 and TRBJ2-1 gives the full variable domain: GAGVSQSPSNKVTEKGKDVELRCDPISGHTALYWYRQSLGQGLEFLIYFQGNSAPDKSGLPSDRFSAERTGGSVSTLTIQRTQQEDSAVYLCASRRLAGGYHEQFFGPGTRLTVL.

This chain connects TRBV4-1 to TRBJ2-3, with unresolved D. Germline values: CDR1 MGHRA, CDR2 YSYEKL. The ends were cut back, 0 bases at V and 3 bases at J, with 7 bases in the middle. This CDR3 has 14 amino acids. The CDR3 loop reads CASSQEVATDTQYF. Written as DNA, the CDR3 is TGCGCCAGCAGCCAAGAGGTGGCTACAGATACGCAGTATTTT.

This clonotype was counted only a few times. V is TRBV11-2 and J is TRBJ2-3; no clear D gene. CDR3 length: 15 amino acids. Germline V gives CDR1 SGHAT, CDR2 FQNNGV. V was pared by 1 base and J by 2 bases, with 10 bases between. DNA for the CDR3: TGTGCCAGCAGCTTAGTTAGCCCGGTCACAGATACGCAGTATTTT. This codes for CASSLVSPVTDTQYF.

J is TRBJ1-1 and V is TRBV28; TRBD1 matches at 8 bases. This CDR3 is built from 16 residues. Per the germline V gene, CDR1 is MDHEN and CDR2 is SYDVKM. V lost 4 bases and J lost 1; bases outside the gene matches: 8. The CDR3 coding sequence is TGTGCCAGCAGTTCCCCCGGGACAGGAGCGAACACTGAAGCTTTCTTT. Translating it yields CASSSPGTGANTEAFF.

The V and J genes are TRBV6-2 or TRBV6-3 and TRBJ2-7, with TRBD1 as a possible D gene (6 bases). Germline CDR1 MNHEY, CDR2 SVGEGT. The CDR3 consists of 15 residues. Trimming shortened V by 1 base and J by 3 bases, and 13 bases separated the two germline ends. The CDR3 loop reads CASSYWQGTYYEQYF. CDR3 DNA sequence: TGTGCCAGCAGTTACTGGCAGGGGACATACTACGAGCAGTACTTC.

This clonotype was seen a handful of times. V and J are TRBV18 and TRBJ1-2, with 7 bases identical to TRBD1. Germline V gene sequence: CDR1 KGHSH, CDR2 LQKENI. V shed 3 bases and J 5 bases; nucleotides not matched to a gene: 3. The CDR3 covers 13 residues. The CDR3: CASSPDRMYGYTF. DNA for the CDR3: TGTGCCAGCTCACCGGACAGGATGTATGGCTACACCTTC.

The chain employs TRBV4-2 and TRBJ1-1; possible D gene TRBD1, 5 bases. The CDR3 totals 14 residues. Germline V gives CDR1 LGHNA, CDR2 YNFKEQ. The V and J ends lost 4 bases and 3 bases respectively, with 12 bases between them. The CDR3 bases are TGTGCCAGCAGCCCCCAGGGTTTGGACACTGAAGCTTTCTTT. Its protein is CASSPQGLDTEAFF.

Many counts were recorded for this clonotype. The J gene is TRBJ2-5, the V gene TRBV20-1; D gene ambiguous. V lost 6 bases and J 3 bases, leaving 11 bases between the germline ends. This CDR3 region has 12 residues. Per germline, CDR1 DFQATT and CDR2 SNEGSKA (reference sequence). CDR3 sequence reads: CSAQTRKETQYF. Written as DNA, the CDR3 is TGCAGTGCCCAGACAAGGAAAGAGACCCAGTACTTC.

Turning to this clonotype: Germline and junction disagree at one end, which may indicate a read error. The chain links TRBV7-9 to TRBJ1-2; D is unresolved. Germline assignment: CDR1 SEHNR and CDR2 FQNEAQ (reference sequence). The CDR3 has 11 residues. In nucleotides, the CDR3 is TGTGCCAGCAGTCGACATGAAGTACCCTCATTC. As protein: CASSRHEVPSF.

This clonotype was recorded many times. The chain has TRBV6-1 and TRBJ1-1, with TRBD1 matching 10 bases. CDR1 is MNHNS, CDR2 SASEGT, per germline. This CDR3 has 14 amino acids. Trimming removed 7 bases from V and 1 base from J; junction bases left unmatched: 3. CDR3 nucleotide sequence: TGTGCCAGCATTCGACAGGGGGCGAACACTGAAGCTTTCTTT. This gives the protein CASIRQGANTEAFF.

A few counts support this clonotype. This chain connects TRBV7-8 to TRBJ2-7; 10 bases agree with TRBD2. Germline assignment: CDR1 SGHVS and CDR2 FQNEAQ. With V trimmed by 5 bases and J by 3 bases, 7 bases remained unmatched. This CDR3 has 15 residues. This CDR3 is CASSTLAGDYYEQYF. The CDR3 region has the DNA TGTGCCAGCAGCACCCTAGCGGGAGATTACTACGAGCAGTACTTC.

This clonotype was recorded at least ten times. In DNA form, the CDR3 reads TGTGCCAGCACTAACTCACAATACAATGAGCAGTTCTTC. It encodes CASTNSQYNEQFF. The J gene is TRBJ2-1, the V gene TRBV6-2 or TRBV6-3; D is uncertain. In germline, CDR1 is MNHEY, CDR2 SVGEGT. V lost 7 bases and J 4 bases, leaving 11 bases between the germline ends. The CDR3 contains 13 residues.

This sequence joins TRBV28 and TRBJ1-5, with 7 bases lining up with TRBD1. Losses at the gene ends were 1 base for V and 7 bases for J; bases not matched to a gene: 10. CDR3 length equals 16 residues. CDR1 is MDHEN and CDR2 is SYDVKM in the germline V gene. The CDR3 bases are TGTGCCAGCAGTTTATCCGACAGGGTAGGGTACCAGCCCCAGCATTTT. Encoded protein: CASSLSDRVGYQPQHF.

The rearrangement links TRBV6-8 to TRBJ2-7; 11 bases are shared with TRBD1. The germline V gene encodes CDR1 MNHGY and CDR2 SAAAGT. The CDR3 totals 13 residues. V lost 4 bases, J lost 13 bases, and 9 bases stayed unmatched. The CDR3 region has the DNA TGTGCCAGCAGTTTTCGGACAGGGGGCGATCCTTACTTC. This encodes CASSFRTGGDPYF.

This clonotype was seen ten or more times. The chain combines TRBV7-9 with TRBJ2-7; D gene uncertain. The CDR3 totals 12 residues. Trimming pared 4 bases from V and 3 bases from J, leaving 7 bases between. The V gene's germline CDR1 is SEHNR and CDR2 FQNEAQ (reference sequence). CDR3 residues: CASSSDLYEQYF. The CDR3 coding sequence is TGTGCCAGCAGCTCGGACCTCTACGAGCAGTACTTC.

This clonotype was detected only once. This sequence joins TRBV11-2 and TRBJ2-2; 7 bases are a match to TRBD2. V was clipped by 1 base and J by 5 bases; unmatched bases: 10. Germline assignment: CDR1 SGHAT and CDR2 FQNNGV. The CDR3 runs 17 residues. CDR3 region: CASSLGVLAELTGELFF. The CDR3 DNA reads TGTGCCAGCAGCTTAGGGGTTCTAGCGGAGCTAACCGGGGAGCTGTTTTTT.

This clonotype was detected a few times. The chain links TRBV4-1 to TRBJ2-3; 10 bases match TRBD2. Per germline, CDR1 MGHRA and CDR2 YSYEKL. This CDR3 region has 15 residues. V shed 4 bases, J shed 3 bases, and the junction held 4 bases outside the gene matches. The CDR3 region has the DNA TGCGCCAGCAGCCTGACTAGCGGGTGGACAGATACGCAGTATTTT. Translated, it gives CASSLTSGWTDTQYF.